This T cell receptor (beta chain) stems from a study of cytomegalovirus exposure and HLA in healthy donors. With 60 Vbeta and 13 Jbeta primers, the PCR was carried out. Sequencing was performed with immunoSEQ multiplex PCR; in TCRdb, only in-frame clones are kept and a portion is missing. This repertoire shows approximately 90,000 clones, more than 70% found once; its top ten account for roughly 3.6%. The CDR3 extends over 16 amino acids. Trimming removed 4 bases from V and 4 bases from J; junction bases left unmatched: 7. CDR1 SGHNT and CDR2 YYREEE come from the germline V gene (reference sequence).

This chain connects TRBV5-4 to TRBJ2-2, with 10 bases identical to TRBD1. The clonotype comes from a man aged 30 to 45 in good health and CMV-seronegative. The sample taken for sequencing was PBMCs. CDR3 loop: CASSGWTGGTTGELFF. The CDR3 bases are TGTGCCAGCAGCGGATGGACAGGGGGGACCACCGGGGAGCTGTTTTTT.